Given below is one TCR beta chain in context. The sample belongs to a study of blood T cell repertoires in COVID-19. Turning to the study itself: Samples representing acute and convalescent COVID-19 were sourced from the United States, Italy and Spain. In each case, the material was cDNA or gDNA derived from T cells, B-cell-depleted T cells, or PBMCs.

Per the original data handling: By means of reference gene primer amplification, nucleated cell counts were estimated. The method was immunoSEQ multiplex PCR; TCRdb's version includes in-frame clones alone and lacks a portion of them. The DNA gave D and trimming, while V, J and clone size come from that table. The profile shows fewer than 90,000 clones, more than 75% of them singletons. Trimming removed 6 bases from V and 4 bases from J; junction bases left unmatched: 12. The CDR3 contains 14 residues. Germline V gene sequence: CDR1 SQVTM, CDR2 ANQGSEA. The sample was peripheral blood. J is TRBJ2-7 and V is TRBV29-1; TRBD1 aligns across 7 bases. The sequence was obtained from a human donor in a cohort sampled during active COVID-19. The DNA for the CDR3 is TGCAGCGTGGAGGCCCCCGGGACAGCTTACGAGCAGTACTTC. As protein: CSVEAPGTAYEQYF.